What follows are 25 T cell receptor beta chains derived from one specimen sequenced in a study of shared clonotypes between healthy human individuals. Clones were sequenced by immunoSEQ multiplex PCR, and TCRdb holds only the in-frame ones, with some missing. The sample holds roughly 2.4 million clones, almost 96% seen once. Material for sequencing was naive CD4+ T cells sorted from blood. The subset: CD45RA+ positively selected. These receptors originate from a man between 18 and 29 years old in good health.

This chain connects TRBV4-1 to TRBJ1-6; D unclear. CDR3 length: 13 amino acids. Germline assignment: CDR1 MGHRA and CDR2 YSYEKL. The V and J ends lost 0 bases and 10 bases respectively, with 7 bases between them. CDR3 residues: CASSQDPRSPLHF. The CDR3, as DNA: TGCGCCAGCAGCCAAGATCCTCGCTCACCCCTCCACTTT.

CDR3 DNA: TGTGCCAGCAGCAAGGGACATCCCTACAATGAGCAGTTCTTC. Amino acids: CASSKGHPYNEQFF. The V gene is TRBV7-6, the J gene TRBJ2-1; a possible D gene is TRBD1 (6 bases). The V gene lost 5 bases and the J gene lost 2 bases, with 10 bases spanning the gap. The germline V gene encodes CDR1 SGHVS and CDR2 FNYEAQ. The length of the CDR3 is 14 residues.

This clone was observed a handful of times. The genes are TRBV10-3 and TRBJ1-2; no reliable D call. Germline V gene sequence: CDR1 ENHRY, CDR2 SYGVKD. The V end lost 3 bases, the J end lost 8 bases, and 10 bases lay between the germline ends. CDR3 length: 12 residues. The CDR3 DNA follows: TGTGCCATCAGTGATCTGGGCAGCGGCTACACCTTC. This codes for CAISDLGSGYTF.

The chain uses TRBV15 and TRBJ2-7; D is possibly TRBD1 (6 bases). The CDR3 runs to 15 residues. The V gene's germline CDR1 is LNHNV and CDR2 YYDKDF (reference sequence). The germline V and J ends were trimmed by 0 bases and 5 bases, with 14 bases remaining between them. CDR3 coding DNA: TGTGCCACCAGCAGAGATCTGCAGGGGAGCAACGAGCAGTACTTC. It specifies CATSRDLQGSNEQYF.

V and J are TRBV6-1 and TRBJ2-5; D not certain. Trimming pared 5 bases from V and 5 bases from J, leaving 9 bases between. This CDR3 comprises 12 residues. Germline V gene lookup returns CDR1 MNHNS and CDR2 SASEGT. CDR3 sequence (DNA): TGTGCCAGCAGTACTCTCGGGGAGACCCAGTACTTC. Translating gives CASSTLGETQYF.

This clone was detected once. V and J are TRBV5-3 and TRBJ1-3; D gene uncertain. TRBV5-3 is annotated as an ORF whose role is uncertain. The ends were cut back, 5 bases at V and 0 bases at J, with 12 bases in the middle. The CDR3 runs to 15 residues. CDR3 protein: CARRRQVSSGNTIYF. The CDR3 DNA reads TGTGCCAGAAGGCGGCAGGTGAGCTCTGGAAACACCATATATTTT.

The V gene is TRBV5-4, the J gene TRBJ2-3; D not resolved. The CDR3 spans 14 residues. V lost 4 bases to trimming and J lost 0 bases, with 9 bases between them. Germline CDR1 reads SGHNT; CDR2 reads YYREEE (reference sequence). The CDR3 bases are TGTGCCAGCAGCGTAGGTGGTAGCACAGATACGCAGTATTTT. Translating it yields CASSVGGSTDTQYF.

This CDR3 is CAISPGLALPDTQYF. In DNA form, the CDR3 reads TGTGCCATCAGCCCTGGACTAGCGTTACCAGATACGCAGTATTTT. The chain carries TRBV10-3 and TRBJ2-3, with 9 bases lining up with TRBD2. There are 15 residues in the CDR3. Germline V CDR1 and CDR2: ENHRY, SYGVKD. V lost 6 bases to trimming and J lost 4 bases; unmatched junction nucleotides: 8.

V usage is TRBV25-1 and J usage is TRBJ2-7; 10 bases line up with TRBD1. The CDR3 runs to 16 residues. The germline CDR1 and CDR2 sequences are MGHDK and SYGVNS. Trimming took 4 bases from V and 2 from J; bases not matched to a gene: 8. This CDR3 is CASSALPGQGTYEQYF. Written as DNA, the CDR3 is TGTGCCAGCAGTGCCCTACCGGGACAGGGGACCTACGAGCAGTACTTC.

The chain couples TRBV5-1 to TRBJ2-5, with 12 nucleotides matching TRBD2. This CDR3 contains 17 residues. Per germline, CDR1 SGHRS and CDR2 YFSETQ. After removal of 0 bases from V and 1 base from J, the junction contained 4 bases not matched to a gene. Here the CDR3 reads CASSLGALAGGQETQYF. The CDR3 DNA is TGCGCCAGCAGCTTGGGCGCACTAGCGGGAGGCCAAGAGACCCAGTACTTC.

The rearrangement uses TRBV18 and TRBJ2-7, with D possibly being TRBD2 (7 bases). Germline loops: CDR1 KGHSH, CDR2 LQKENI. Trimming took 2 bases from V and 6 from J, leaving 17 bases between them. The CDR3 sequence is 15 residues long. The CDR3 sequence: CASSPMRAGEGEQYF. Written as DNA, the CDR3 is TGTGCCAGCTCACCAATGAGGGCAGGGGAGGGCGAGCAGTACTTC.

Worth noting for this clone: In the same sample, other DNA sequences code for this CDR3. The V call is TRBV5-1, the J call TRBJ2-5; D unclear. V shed 0 bases and J shed 5 bases, with 14 bases lying between them. CDR3 size: 15 residues. From germline, CDR1 is SGHRS and CDR2 YFSETQ. The CDR3 here is CASSLAAGLGETQYF. The CDR3 coding sequence is TGCGCCAGCAGCTTGGCCGCCGGCCTGGGGGAGACCCAGTACTTC.

The chain carries TRBV28 and TRBJ2-7; tentatively, D is TRBD1 (6 bases). The germline V gene encodes CDR1 MDHEN and CDR2 SYDVKM. CDR3 length: 14 residues. The V gene lost 5 bases and the J gene lost 6 bases, with 17 bases spanning the gap. CDR3 loop: CASSRRDTGFEQYF. The CDR3 nucleotides are TGTGCCAGCAGTCGCCGGGACACAGGTTTCGAGCAGTACTTC.

This rearrangement joins TRBV15 to TRBJ2-7; TRBD1 matches 8 bases. There are 15 residues in the CDR3. Germline CDR1 is LNHNV and CDR2 is YYDKDF (reference sequence). V gave up 3 bases and J gave up 4 bases; unmatched junction bases: 8. The CDR3 loop reads CATSSETGAVYEQYF. CDR3 DNA sequence: TGTGCCACCAGCAGCGAGACAGGGGCCGTATACGAGCAGTACTTC.

The chain joins TRBV6-5 to TRBJ2-1; D is perhaps TRBD1 or TRBD2 (5 bases each). Germline CDR1 MNHEY, CDR2 SVGAGI. The V gene lost 2 bases and the J gene lost 2 bases, with 10 bases spanning the gap. The CDR3 sequence is 15 residues long. CDR3 protein: CASSYGDGPYNEQFF. CDR3 coding DNA: TGTGCCAGCAGTTACGGGGACGGACCCTACAATGAGCAGTTCTTC.

The V call is TRBV6-5, the J call TRBJ1-1; 9 bases are shared with TRBD1. This CDR3 has 15 residues. Germline V gives CDR1 MNHEY, CDR2 SVGAGI. Trimming removed 5 bases from V and 1 base from J; junction bases left unmatched: 5. The CDR3 bases are TGTGCCAGCAGTCAGGGACAGGGAGGGAACACTGAAGCTTTCTTT. This codes for CASSQGQGGNTEAFF.

The chain is built from TRBV5-4 and TRBJ2-1; 7 nucleotides agree with TRBD2. With 1 base clipped from V and 9 bases from J, the junction kept 19 bases outside the gene matches. Per the germline V gene, CDR1 is SGHNT and CDR2 is YYREEE (reference sequence). This CDR3 spans 18 amino acids. The CDR3 is CASSLLAGGRGFQGEQFF. The CDR3 bases are TGTGCCAGCAGCTTGTTAGCCGGAGGGAGGGGTTTTCAAGGTGAGCAGTTCTTC.

The chain couples TRBV10-3 to TRBJ2-1, with D perhaps matching TRBD1 (6 bases). From germline, CDR1 is ENHRY and CDR2 SYGVKD. There are 14 residues in the CDR3. The V gene lost 3 bases and the J gene lost 6 bases, with 12 bases spanning the gap. This CDR3 reads CAISEVGGVNEQFF. CDR3 nucleotides: TGTGCCATCAGTGAAGTAGGGGGAGTCAATGAGCAGTTCTTC.

The chain is built from TRBV6-1 and TRBJ1-2, with 7 bases matching TRBD1. Germline assignment: CDR1 MNHNS and CDR2 SASEGT. With 0 bases clipped from V and 3 bases from J, the junction kept 7 bases outside the gene matches. The CDR3 spans 16 residues. The CDR3 bases are TGTGCCAGCAGTGAAGCGTTTGGACAGGACTACTATGGCTACACCTTC. Translating it yields CASSEAFGQDYYGYTF.

The chain has TRBV21-1 and TRBJ1-2; the table names TRBD1, a call not compared with the DNA. TRBV21-1 corresponds to a pseudogene. This CDR3 is built from 16 residues. In DNA, the CDR3 is TGTGCCAGCAGCCGCAGACAGGGGAAATCGAACTATGGCTACACCTTC. It yields the protein CASSRRQGKSNYGYTF.

The rearrangement links TRBV11-2 to TRBJ2-3, with TRBD2 matching over 12 bases. This CDR3 spans 17 amino acids. J was trimmed by 5 bases and V by 0 bases; bases with no gene match: 6. Per the germline V gene, CDR1 is SGHAT and CDR2 is FQNNGV. CDR3 loop: CASSLDLAGGSGDTQYF. DNA for the CDR3: TGTGCCAGCAGCTTAGATCTAGCGGGAGGGTCGGGAGATACGCAGTATTTT. The full variable domain, completed using reference TRBV11-2 and TRBJ2-3, is EAGVAQSPRYKIIEKRQSVAFWCNPISGHATLYWYQQILGQGPKLLIQFQNNGVVDDSQLPKDRFSAERLKGVDSTLKIQPAKLEDSAVYLCASSLDLAGGSGDTQYFGPGTRLTVL.

J is TRBJ1-2 and V is TRBV28, with a weak D call TRBD1 (6 bases). The CDR3 has 14 residues. The ends were cut back, 7 bases at V and 8 bases at J, with 20 bases in the middle. The germline V gene has CDR1 MDHEN and CDR2 SYDVKM. CDR3 sequence reads: CASKTPLMQGGYTF. The DNA for the CDR3 is TGTGCCAGCAAGACGCCCCTCATGCAGGGGGGCTACACCTTC.

The chain combines TRBV27 with TRBJ1-1, with 7 nucleotides matching TRBD1. Germline V gene sequence: CDR1 MNHEY, CDR2 SMNVEV (reference sequence). This CDR3 has 16 residues. Trimming removed 5 bases from V and 3 bases from J; junction bases left unmatched: 12. The CDR3 reads CASSPRQGRRDTEAFF. CDR3 nucleotide sequence: TGTGCCAGCAGTCCACGACAGGGTCGAAGGGACACTGAAGCTTTCTTT.

The chain employs TRBV5-8 and TRBJ2-7; the D gene is possibly TRBD2 (6 bases). The CDR3 is 15 amino acids. Germline loops: CDR1 SGHTS, CDR2 YDEGEE. With 4 bases removed from V and 5 bases from J, the gap between germline ends came to 19 bases. CDR3 sequence: CASSPWRGSVHEQYF. DNA for the CDR3: TGTGCCAGCAGCCCCTGGCGGGGTTCGGTCCACGAGCAGTACTTC.

To note about this clone: This specimen includes other DNA sequences encoding the same CDR3. CDR3 sequence reads: CASSLGGSGANVLTF. CDR3 sequence (DNA): TGTGCCAGCAGCTTAGGAGGCTCTGGGGCCAACGTCCTGACTTTC. V and J are TRBV7-3 and TRBJ2-6; D perhaps matches TRBD2 (5 bases). The CDR3 totals 15 residues. V was clipped by 2 bases and J by 0 bases, with 5 bases between them. The germline V gene has CDR1 SGHTA and CDR2 FQGTGA.